Each of the 20 T cell receptor beta chains below was sequenced from the same sample in a study of Ad26.COV2.S vaccination and SARS-CoV-2 variants. Sequencing was performed with immunoSEQ multiplex PCR; in TCRdb, only in-frame clones are kept and a portion is missing. The sample yields hundreds of thousands of clones, about 87% seen once. Regarding treatment: about 20 received Ad26.COV2.S at low or high dose, single or two shots; several received placebo; per-sample allocation not given. Sampling was performed 63 days after the first vaccine or placebo injection. Sequences were derived from peripheral blood, sampled in a trial of Ad26.COV2.S vaccine versus placebo. The receptors derive from a person between 18 and 65 years old who received the Ad26.COV2.S COVID-19 vaccine or a placebo.

V usage is TRBV11-2 and J usage is TRBJ1-5; no clear D. The CDR3 is made up of 14 amino acids. The V gene lost 1 base and the J gene lost 6 bases, with 10 bases spanning the gap. The germline V gene has CDR1 SGHAT and CDR2 FQNNGV. DNA for the CDR3: TGTGCCAGCAGCTTAGGCGGGAGCGGTCAGCCCCAGCATTTT. Protein: CASSLGGSGQPQHF.

This chain joins TRBV2 and TRBJ1-1; D is unresolved. This CDR3 spans 13 amino acids. With 8 bases removed from V and 2 bases from J, the gap between germline ends came to 12 bases. Germline CDR1 and CDR2: SNHLY and FYNNEI. CDR3 nucleotides: TGTGCCAGCCACGACTTGGTTAACACTGAAGCTTTCTTT. Encoded protein: CASHDLVNTEAFF.

The V call is TRBV6-5, the J call TRBJ2-3, with 8 bases identical to TRBD1. J was trimmed by 1 base and V by 5 bases; bases with no gene match: 5. Germline V gene lookup returns CDR1 MNHEY and CDR2 SVGAGI. CDR3 length: 15 amino acids. The CDR3 region is CASSIGQGGTDTQYF. The CDR3 region has the DNA TGTGCCAGCAGTATCGGACAGGGAGGCACAGATACGCAGTATTTT.

The V call is TRBV4-2, the J call TRBJ2-5; D possibly corresponds to TRBD1 (5 bases). Germline CDR1 reads LGHNA; CDR2 reads YNFKEQ. The ends were cut back, 3 bases at V and 1 base at J, with 6 bases in the middle. CDR3 length: 13 residues. In DNA form, the CDR3 reads TGTGCCAGCAGCCAGCAGGGCCAAGAGACCCAGTACTTC. It is translated as CASSQQGQETQYF.

The chain joins TRBV10-3 to TRBJ2-1, with D tentatively TRBD2 (5 bases). The CDR3 is made up of 15 amino acids. Trimming removed 3 bases at V and 0 bases at J, with 9 bases between. CDR1 ENHRY and CDR2 SYGVKD come from the germline V gene. This CDR3 reads CAISEGTSSYNEQFF. The CDR3 DNA follows: TGTGCCATCAGTGAAGGAACTAGCTCCTACAATGAGCAGTTCTTC.

The genes are TRBV14 and TRBJ2-5; 9 nucleotides line up with TRBD2. Germline V gives CDR1 SGHDN, CDR2 FVKESK. The CDR3 covers 14 residues. After removal of 4 bases from V and 2 bases from J, the junction contained 2 bases not matched to a gene. The CDR3 reads CASSLLAGQETQYF. As DNA, the CDR3 is TGTGCCAGCAGCCTACTAGCGGGTCAAGAGACCCAGTACTTC. The complete variable domain, with remaining parts taken from reference TRBV14 and TRBJ2-5, reads EAGVTQFPSHSVIEKGQTVTLRCDPISGHDNLYWYRRVMGKEIKFLLHFVKESKQDESGMPNNRFLAERTGGTYSTLKVQPAELEDSGVYFCASSLLAGQETQYFGPGTRLLVL.

The chain couples TRBV5-6 to TRBJ2-2; the match to TRBD1 covers 8 bases. CDR3 length: 15 residues. The germline gives CDR1 SGHDT, CDR2 YYEEEE. Trimming removed 1 base from V and 7 bases from J; junction bases left unmatched: 6. The CDR3 region is CASSLPDRVRGELFF. Here the CDR3 DNA reads TGTGCCAGCAGCTTGCCGGACAGGGTTCGCGGGGAGCTGTTTTTT.

The V gene is TRBV9, the J gene TRBJ1-4; no reliable D call. V was trimmed by 5 bases and J by 6 bases, leaving 8 bases between them. The germline CDR1 and CDR2 sequences are SGDLS and YYNGEE. CDR3 size: 12 residues. CDR3 bases: TGTGCCAGCAGTGGACCGGATGAAAAACTGTTTTTT. Translating it yields CASSGPDEKLFF. Variable domain in full (rest from reference TRBV9 and TRBJ1-4): DSGVTQTPKHLITATGQRVTLRCSPRSGDLSVYWYQQSLDQGLQFLIQYYNGEERAKGNILERFSAQQFPDLHSELNLSSLELGDSALYFCASSGPDEKLFFGSGTQLSVL.

The chain carries TRBV4-3 and TRBJ1-2, with a possible D match to TRBD1 (6 bases). From germline, CDR1 is LGHNA and CDR2 YSLEER. The V and J ends lost 0 bases and 7 bases respectively, with 12 bases between them. This CDR3 comprises 14 residues. In DNA form, the CDR3 reads TGCGCCAGCAGCCAAGAAATGAGGGGGACTGGCTACACCTTC. This codes for CASSQEMRGTGYTF.

The V call is TRBV9, the J call TRBJ2-2; D uncertain. There are 15 residues in the CDR3. V lost 0 bases, J lost 6 bases, and 12 bases lay in between. Germline assignment: CDR1 SGDLS and CDR2 YYNGEE. CDR3 amino acids: CASSVGRGVSGELFF. The CDR3 coding sequence is TGTGCCAGCAGCGTAGGGCGTGGGGTCTCCGGGGAGCTGTTTTTT.

This clone was seen only once. The CDR3 loop is CASNRGRREMTEAFF. The DNA of the CDR3 is TGTGCCAGCAACAGGGGGCGGAGGGAAATGACTGAAGCTTTCTTT. J is TRBJ1-1 and V is TRBV2; 9 nucleotides align to TRBD1. CDR3 length: 15 amino acids. Trimming at V came to 7 bases and at J to 5 bases, leaving 11 bases not matched to a gene. The germline gives CDR1 SNHLY, CDR2 FYNNEI.

The chain couples TRBV20-1 to TRBJ1-2; no definite D call. Germline CDR1 is DFQATT and CDR2 is SNEGSKA (reference sequence). The CDR3 length is 11 residues. Trimming left V 2 bases short and J 9 bases short, with 10 bases between. Here the CDR3 reads CSARNRSRYTF. For the CDR3, the DNA is TGCAGTGCTAGAAACAGATCCCGCTACACCTTC.

This clone was recorded once. CDR3 in amino acids: CASSLTANTGELFF. The DNA for the CDR3 is TGTGCCAGCAGTCTGACAGCGAACACCGGGGAGCTGTTTTTT. The genes are TRBV6-2 or TRBV6-3 and TRBJ2-2; tentative D call: TRBD1 (5 bases). The V end lost 5 bases, the J end lost 0 bases, and 7 bases lay between the germline ends. The CDR3 sequence is 14 residues long. Germline lookup yields CDR1 MNHEY and CDR2 SVGEGT.

The table lists this clone with a count of one. V and J are TRBV28 and TRBJ2-3, with a possible D match to TRBD1 (6 bases). The CDR3 has 14 residues. V lost 3 bases to trimming and J lost 6 bases, with 13 bases between them. Germline CDR1 reads MDHEN; CDR2 reads SYDVKM. CDR3 sequence: CASSLTSRGDTQYF. In DNA, the CDR3 is TGTGCCAGCAGTTTGACTTCGAGGGGGGATACGCAGTATTTT.

The V gene is TRBV4-1, the J gene TRBJ2-3, with TRBD2 matching 8 bases. The CDR3 has 16 amino acids. The junction had 5 bases not matched to a gene; V was cut back by 3 bases and J by 0 bases. The germline V gene has CDR1 MGHRA and CDR2 YSYEKL. This CDR3 is CASSQSLAGSTDTQYF. CDR3 sequence (DNA): TGCGCCAGCAGCCAGAGTCTAGCGGGTAGCACAGATACGCAGTATTTT.

The chain carries TRBV3-1 (or the pseudogene TRBV3-2) and TRBJ2-5, with D hard to call. The CDR3 is made up of 15 amino acids. Trimming left V 1 base short and J 4 bases short, with 13 bases between. CDR1 is LGHDT and CDR2 is YNNKEL in the germline V gene (reference sequence). The CDR3 DNA sequence: TGTGCCAGCAGCCAAGCGGTCATCACGGGAGAGACCCAGTACTTC. Protein product: CASSQAVITGETQYF.

This clone appeared a few times. V gene TRBV28 combines with J gene TRBJ1-2, with a tentative D call TRBD1 (5 bases). Germline CDR1 and CDR2: MDHEN and SYDVKM. The CDR3 length is 12 residues. V lost 8 bases to trimming and J lost 6 bases, with 13 bases between them. The CDR3 DNA reads as TGTGCCAGCTCCGGGGGTGCGAATGGCTACACCTTC. It translates to CASSGGANGYTF.

The chain recombines TRBV19 with TRBJ2-1; D is unclear. Germline lookup yields CDR1 LNHDA and CDR2 SQIVND (reference sequence). The CDR3 runs to 14 residues. Trimming shortened V by 3 bases and J by 5 bases, and 11 bases separated the two germline ends. The CDR3 loop reads CASSILGMDNEQFF. In nucleotides, the CDR3 is TGTGCCAGTAGTATTTTGGGGATGGACAATGAGCAGTTCTTC. Together with reference TRBV19 and TRBJ2-1, the CDR3 gives the full variable domain: DGGITQSPKYLFRKEGQNVTLSCEQNLNHDAMYWYRQDPGQGLRLIYYSQIVNDFQKGDIAEGYSVSREKKESFPLTVTSAQKNPTAFYLCASSILGMDNEQFFGPGTRLTVL.

The chain joins TRBV30 to TRBJ1-6, with D possibly being TRBD1 (6 bases). The CDR3 covers 14 residues. Trimming removed 3 bases from V and 8 bases from J, with 14 bases in between. CDR1 is GTSNPN and CDR2 is SVGIG in the germline V gene (reference sequence). CDR3 nucleotides: TGTGCCTGGAGCGCCGGGAGGGGGTATTCACCCCTCCACTTT. Protein: CAWSAGRGYSPLHF.

V and J are TRBV5-1 and TRBJ2-3; 9 bases line up with TRBD2. The germline V gene has CDR1 SGHRS and CDR2 YFSETQ. With 4 bases clipped from V and 1 base from J, the junction kept 4 bases outside the gene matches. The CDR3 sequence is 15 residues long. In DNA, the CDR3 is TGCGCCAGCAGCCCTAGCGGGGAAGGCACAGATACGCAGTATTTT. Its protein is CASSPSGEGTDTQYF.